Listed below are T cell receptor beta chains from one sample, sequenced in a study of cytomegalovirus exposure and HLA in healthy donors. Assay used: immunoSEQ multiplex PCR; TCRdb lists only in-frame clones, some missing. The sample lists about 110,000 clones; over 70% were seen once. Sequenced input: PBMCs. The receptor source for this set is a boy aged 5-17 years in good health and CMV-seronegative. The CDR3 runs from the conserved cysteine through the conserved F or W. D genes are given only for firm matches. Some rows mark clone size as missing; the rest say once, few, many or name a class of expanded clone.

TRBJ2-7 | TRBV2 | NA | once | CASSALSYEQYF | TGTGCCAGCAGTGCCCTGAGCTACGAGCAGTACTTC
TRBJ2-3 | TRBV7-6 | TRBD2 | NA | CASSPRGAGSTDTQYF | TGTGCCAGCAGCCCCCGGGGAGCGGGGAGCACAGATACGCAGTATTTT
TRBJ1-5 | TRBV6-1 | NA | few | CASSERQGGNQPQHF | TGTGCCAGCAGTGAACGGCAGGGCGGCAATCAGCCCCAGCATTTT
TRBJ2-3 | TRBV7-3 | TRBD2 | once | CASSLAGGPADTQYF | TGTGCCAGCAGCTTAGCGGGGGGCCCCGCAGATACGCAGTATTTT
TRBJ1-2 | TRBV15 | TRBD1 | few | CATSRDLPDRGRLIHGYTF | TGTGCCACCAGCAGAGACCTCCCGGACAGGGGGAGGCTCATCCATGGCTACACCTTC
TRBJ1-1 | TRBV4-1 | TRBD1 | few | CASSHTGGGPEAFF | TGCGCCAGCAGCCATACAGGGGGAGGTCCTGAAGCTTTCTTT
TRBJ1-2 | TRBV6-5 | TRBD1 | NA | CASSYSQKTGAGGYTF | TGTGCCAGCAGTTACTCTCAGAAGACAGGGGCGGGTGGCTACACCTTC
TRBJ2-3 | TRBV30 | TRBD2 | NA | CARSVSREGTQYF | TGTGCCCGGAGTGTAAGTCGGGAGGGTACGCAGTATTTT
TRBJ2-7 | TRBV11-1 | NA | NA | CASSLYDSYYEQYF | TGTGCCAGCAGCTTGTATGACAGCTACTACGAGCAGTACTTC
TRBJ2-3 | TRBV5-1 | NA | NA | CASSLPSAADTQYF | TGCGCCAGCAGCTTACCTAGCGCGGCAGATACGCAGTATTTT
TRBJ2-3 | TRBV6-5 | NA | NA | CASTRGATDTQYF | TGTGCCAGCACCCGAGGCGCCACAGATACGCAGTATTTT
TRBJ1-1 | TRBV28 | NA | NA | CASSLGAEGHTEAFF | TGTGCCAGCAGTTTAGGGGCGGAGGGCCACACTGAAGCTTTCTTT
TRBJ1-3 | TRBV7-9 | NA | many | CASSLMAGDNTIYF | TGTGCCAGCAGCTTAATGGCAGGGGATAACACCATATATTTT
TRBJ1-2 | TRBV19 | NA | NA | CASSMRSFYGYTF | TGTGCCAGTAGTATGAGATCCTTCTATGGCTACACCTTC
TRBJ1-1 | TRBV5-4 | NA | NA | CASSPNPGKTNTEAFF | TGTGCCAGCAGCCCTAACCCCGGGAAGACGAACACTGAAGCTTTCTTT
TRBJ2-1 | TRBV6-5 | TRBD2 | NA | CASKDSGSLQQFF | TGTGCCAGCAAAGATAGCGGGAGCCTCCAGCAGTTCTTC
TRBJ2-7 | TRBV28 | TRBD1 | once | CASMEFRDSPYEQYF | TGTGCCAGCATGGAGTTTCGGGACAGTCCCTACGAGCAGTACTTC
TRBJ1-1 | TRBV9 | TRBD1 | NA | CASSADFGQGVNTEAFF | TGTGCCAGCAGCGCCGATTTTGGACAGGGGGTAAACACTGAAGCTTTCTTT
TRBJ1-1 | TRBV10-1 | TRBD1 | NA | CASSEGQATEAFF | TGCGCCAGCAGTGAAGGACAGGCCACTGAAGCTTTCTTT
TRBJ2-7 | TRBV18 | TRBD2 | NA | CASSPSGRGYEQYF | TGTGCCAGCTCACCTAGCGGGAGAGGATACGAGCAGTACTTC
TRBJ1-2 | TRBV19 | NA | NA | CASSIAPSVYYGYTF | TGTGCCAGTAGTATAGCCCCTTCGGTTTATTATGGCTACACCTTC
TRBJ1-1 | TRBV11-3 | TRBD1 | few | CASSLGQGTEAFF | TGTGCCAGCAGCCTCGGACAGGGCACTGAAGCTTTCTTT
TRBJ1-1 | TRBV6-5 | NA | NA | CASSYGKQYTEAFF | TGTGCCAGCAGTTACGGCAAACAGTACACTGAAGCTTTCTTT
TRBJ2-7 | TRBV29-1 | NA | NA | CSVVNLTGGAYEQYF | TGCAGCGTCGTAAACCTAACAGGGGGGGCCTACGAGCAGTACTTC
TRBJ2-5 | TRBV30 | NA | NA | CAWSVGAQETQYF | TGTGCCTGGAGTGTGGGCGCTCAAGAGACCCAGTACTTC
TRBJ2-7 | TRBV27 | NA | NA | CASSLGTTPGLRREQYF | TGTGCCAGCAGTTTAGGAACGACTCCGGGACTCCGCCGCGAGCAGTACTTC
TRBJ1-5 | TRBV6-5 | NA | NA | CASSFLRGDQPQHF | TGTGCCAGCAGTTTCCTCCGGGGGGATCAGCCCCAGCATTTT
TRBJ1-1 | TRBV30 | NA | NA | CAWSLQTIEAFF | TGTGCCTGGAGTTTACAAACTATTGAAGCTTTCTTT
TRBJ1-5 | TRBV25-1 | NA | once | CASSEYFRQGALFRPQHF | TGTGCCAGCAGTGAATACTTCAGACAAGGGGCCCTGTTTAGGCCCCAGCATTTT
TRBJ1-1 | TRBV28 | NA | NA | CATEQGENTEAFF | TGTGCCACGGAACAGGGAGAGAACACTGAAGCTTTCTTT
TRBJ1-1 | TRBV2 | NA | NA | CASSDQGNTEAFF | TGTGCCAGCAGTGACCAGGGCAACACTGAAGCTTTCTTT
TRBJ2-2 | TRBV5-6 | TRBD2 | NA | CASSLEQKGGVTGELFF | TGTGCCAGCAGCTTGGAGCAAAAGGGAGGGGTGACCGGGGAGCTGTTTTTT
TRBJ2-5 | TRBV11-3 | TRBD2 | NA | CASSSTAGGETQYF | TGTGCCAGCAGCTCTACAGCGGGAGGAGAGACCCAGTACTTC
TRBJ2-1 | TRBV7-6 | TRBD1 | NA | CASSLRRDRANNEQFF | TGTGCCAGCAGCTTGCGCCGGGACAGGGCAAACAATGAGCAGTTCTTC
TRBJ1-1 | TRBV6-5 | NA | few | CASSYSIQNTEAFF | TGTGCCAGCAGTTACTCAATACAGAACACTGAAGCTTTCTTT
TRBJ1-1 | TRBV20-1 | NA | NA | CSAGRSTEAFF | TGCAGTGCCGGAAGGAGCACTGAAGCTTTCTTT
TRBJ1-2 | TRBV7-9 | NA | NA | CASSPLHPETGGYGYTF | TGTGCCAGCAGCCCGCTACACCCCGAGACGGGGGGCTATGGCTACACCTTC
TRBJ2-7 | TRBV28 | NA | few | CASSLFDFKTYEQYF | TGTGCCAGCAGTTTATTTGACTTCAAAACCTACGAGCAGTACTTC
TRBJ1-1 | TRBV28 | NA | NA | CATRMGHMNTEAFF | TGTGCTACACGAATGGGACACATGAACACTGAAGCTTTCTTT
TRBJ1-5 | TRBV28 | TRBD1 | NA | CASSLLQGRNQPQHF | TGTGCCAGCAGTTTACTACAGGGGAGGAATCAGCCCCAGCATTTT
TRBJ1-1 | TRBV5-1 | TRBD1 | NA | CASSATGQMNTEAFF | TGCGCCAGCAGCGCGACGGGACAGATGAACACTGAAGCTTTCTTT
TRBJ2-7 | TRBV28 | TRBD2 | NA | CASSSGTSGRASYEQYF | TGTGCCAGCAGCTCCGGGACTAGCGGGAGGGCGTCCTACGAGCAGTACTTC
TRBJ2-7 | TRBV7-9 | TRBD2 | NA | CASSNGVAGQPYEQYF | TGTGCCAGCAGCAACGGGGTAGCGGGACAACCCTACGAGCAGTACTTC
TRBJ1-5 | TRBV28 | TRBD1 | NA | CASSLMDRVNQPQHF | TGTGCCAGCAGTTTAATGGACAGGGTCAATCAGCCCCAGCATTTT
TRBJ1-1 | TRBV5-1 | NA | NA | CASSPAGGTEAFF | TGCGCCAGCAGCCCCGCGGGGGGTACTGAAGCTTTCTTT
TRBJ1-2 | TRBV6-1 | NA | NA | CASSEPGEDYGYTF | TGTGCCAGCAGTGAACCGGGTGAGGACTATGGCTACACCTTC
TRBJ1-1 | TRBV7-2 | NA | NA | CASSSGQLGTAFF | TGTGCCAGCAGTTCTGGACAGTTGGGAACGGCTTTCTTT
TRBJ1-1 | TRBV4-1 | NA | NA | CASSQGGQSNTEAFF | TGCGCCAGCAGCCAAGGGGGGCAATCGAACACTGAAGCTTTCTTT
TRBJ1-2 | TRBV5-1 | TRBD1 | NA | CASRSTGADGYTF | TGCGCCAGCAGATCGACAGGGGCTGATGGCTACACCTTC
TRBJ2-3 | TRBV18 | TRBD2 | NA | CASSPPLAGPSTDTQYF | TGTGCCAGCTCACCCCCCCTAGCGGGGCCTAGCACAGATACGCAGTATTTT
TRBJ2-2 | TRBV5-1 | NA | once | CASSLEAGTGELFF | TGCGCCAGCAGCTTGGAAGCAGGGACCGGGGAGCTGTTTTTT